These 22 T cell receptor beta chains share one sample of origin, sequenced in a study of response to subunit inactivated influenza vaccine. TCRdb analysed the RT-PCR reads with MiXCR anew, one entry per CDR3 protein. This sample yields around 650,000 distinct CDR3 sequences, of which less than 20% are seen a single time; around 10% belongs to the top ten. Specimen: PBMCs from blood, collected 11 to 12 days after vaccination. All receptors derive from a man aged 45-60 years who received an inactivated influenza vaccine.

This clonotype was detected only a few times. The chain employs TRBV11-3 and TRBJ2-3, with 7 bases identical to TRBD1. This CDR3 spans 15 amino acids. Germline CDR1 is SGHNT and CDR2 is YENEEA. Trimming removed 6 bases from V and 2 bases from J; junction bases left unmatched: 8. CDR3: CASSKQGLPTDTQYF. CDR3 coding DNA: TGTGCCAGCAGTAAACAGGGGCTACCCACAGATACGCAGTATTTT.

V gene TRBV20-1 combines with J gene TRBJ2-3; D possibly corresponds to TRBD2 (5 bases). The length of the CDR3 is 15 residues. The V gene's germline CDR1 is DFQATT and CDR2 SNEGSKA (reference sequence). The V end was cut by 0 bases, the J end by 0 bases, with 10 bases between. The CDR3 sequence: CSARDVLGSTDTQYF. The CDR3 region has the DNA TGCAGTGCTAGAGATGTACTAGGGAGCACAGATACGCAGTATTTT.

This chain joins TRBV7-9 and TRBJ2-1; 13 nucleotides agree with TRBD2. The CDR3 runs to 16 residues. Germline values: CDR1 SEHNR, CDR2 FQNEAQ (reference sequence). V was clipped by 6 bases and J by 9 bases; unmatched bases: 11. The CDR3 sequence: CASSRPGLAGAGEQFF. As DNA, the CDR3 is TGTGCCAGCAGTCGACCTGGACTAGCGGGAGCCGGTGAGCAGTTCTTC.

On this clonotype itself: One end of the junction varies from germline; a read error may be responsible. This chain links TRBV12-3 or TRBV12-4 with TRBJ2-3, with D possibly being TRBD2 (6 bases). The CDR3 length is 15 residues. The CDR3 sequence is CASSDKSGSRDTQYF. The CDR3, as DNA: TGTGCCAGCAGTGACAAGTCCGGGAGCAGAGATACGCAGTATTTT.

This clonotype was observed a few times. CDR3: CASSRRTSGNTGELFF. CDR3 nucleotides: TGTGCCAGCAGCCGAAGAACTAGCGGGAACACCGGGGAGCTGTTTTTT. V usage is TRBV14 and J usage is TRBJ2-2; 8 bases match TRBD2. CDR3 size: 16 residues. With 4 bases clipped from V and 1 base from J, the junction kept 5 bases outside the gene matches. Germline V gives CDR1 SGHDN, CDR2 FVKESK.

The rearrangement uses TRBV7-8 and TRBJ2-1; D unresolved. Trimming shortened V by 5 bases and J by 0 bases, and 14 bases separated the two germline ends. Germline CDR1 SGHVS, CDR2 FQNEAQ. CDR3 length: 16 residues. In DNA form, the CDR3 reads TGTGCCAGCAGCCGGACCGCGGAGAGCTCCTACAATGAGCAGTTCTTC. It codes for CASSRTAESSYNEQFF. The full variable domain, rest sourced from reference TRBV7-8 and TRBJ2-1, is GAGVSQSPRYKVAKRGQDVALRCDPISGHVSLFWYQQALGQGPEFLTYFQNEAQLDKSGLPSDRFFAERPEGSVSTLKIQRTQQEDSAVYLCASSRTAESSYNEQFFGPGTRLTVL.

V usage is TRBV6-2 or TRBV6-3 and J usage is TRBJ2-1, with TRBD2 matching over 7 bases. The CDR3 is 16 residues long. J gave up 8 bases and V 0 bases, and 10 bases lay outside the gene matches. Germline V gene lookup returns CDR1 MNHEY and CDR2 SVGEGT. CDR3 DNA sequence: TGTGCCAGCAGTTACTCTCGGAGGACTAGTGAATATGAGCAGTTCTTC. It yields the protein CASSYSRRTSEYEQFF.

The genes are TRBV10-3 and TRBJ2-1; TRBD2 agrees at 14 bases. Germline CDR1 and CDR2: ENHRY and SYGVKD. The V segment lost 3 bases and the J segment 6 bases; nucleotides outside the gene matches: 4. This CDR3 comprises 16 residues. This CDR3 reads CAISDTGTSGSNEQFF. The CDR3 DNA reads TGTGCCATCAGTGATACCGGGACTAGCGGGAGCAATGAGCAGTTCTTC.

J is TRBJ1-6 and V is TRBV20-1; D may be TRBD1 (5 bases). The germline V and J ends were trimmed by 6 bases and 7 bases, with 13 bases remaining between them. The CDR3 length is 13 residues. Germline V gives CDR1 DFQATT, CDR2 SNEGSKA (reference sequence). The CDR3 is CSAKRGPNSPLHF. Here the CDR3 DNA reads TGCAGTGCCAAAAGGGGCCCGAATTCACCCCTCCACTTT.

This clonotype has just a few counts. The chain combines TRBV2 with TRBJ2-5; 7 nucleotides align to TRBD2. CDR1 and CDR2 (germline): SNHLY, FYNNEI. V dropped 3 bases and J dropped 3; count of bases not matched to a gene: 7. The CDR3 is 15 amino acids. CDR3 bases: TGTGCCAGCAGTGAGTCGCCTAGCGGCAAAGAGACCCAGTACTTC. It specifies CASSESPSGKETQYF.

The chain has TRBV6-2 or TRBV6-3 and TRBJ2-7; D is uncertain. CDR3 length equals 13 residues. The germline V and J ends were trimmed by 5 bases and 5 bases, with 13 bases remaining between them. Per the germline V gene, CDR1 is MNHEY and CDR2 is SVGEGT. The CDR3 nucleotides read TGTGCCAGCAGTCCTCGATCGCCCAACGAGCAGTACTTC. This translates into CASSPRSPNEQYF.

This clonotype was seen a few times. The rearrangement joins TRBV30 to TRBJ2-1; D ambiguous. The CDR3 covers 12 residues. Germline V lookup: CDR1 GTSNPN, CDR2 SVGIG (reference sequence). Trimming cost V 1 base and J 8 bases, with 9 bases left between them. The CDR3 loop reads CAWSAFKHEQFF. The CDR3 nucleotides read TGTGCCTGGAGTGCCTTCAAACATGAGCAGTTCTTC.

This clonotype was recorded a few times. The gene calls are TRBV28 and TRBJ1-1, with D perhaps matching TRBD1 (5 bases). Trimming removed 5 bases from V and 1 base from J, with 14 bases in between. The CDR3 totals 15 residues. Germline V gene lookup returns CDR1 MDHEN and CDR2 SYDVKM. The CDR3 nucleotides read TGTGCCAGCAGTCCGCCGACAGCCTGGAACACTGAAGCTTTCTTT. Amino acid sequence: CASSPPTAWNTEAFF. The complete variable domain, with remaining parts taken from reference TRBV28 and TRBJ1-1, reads DVKVTQSSRYLVKRTGEKVFLECVQDMDHENMFWYRQDPGLGLRLIYFSYDVKMKEKGDIPEGYSVSREKKERFSLILESASTNQTSMYLCASSPPTAWNTEAFFGQGTRLTVV.

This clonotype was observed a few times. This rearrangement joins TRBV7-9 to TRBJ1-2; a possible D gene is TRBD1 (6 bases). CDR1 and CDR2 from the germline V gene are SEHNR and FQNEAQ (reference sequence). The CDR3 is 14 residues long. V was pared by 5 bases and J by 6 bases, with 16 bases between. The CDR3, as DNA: TGTGCCAGCAGCCCCAACCCGGACAGTAATGGCTACACCTTC. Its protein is CASSPNPDSNGYTF.

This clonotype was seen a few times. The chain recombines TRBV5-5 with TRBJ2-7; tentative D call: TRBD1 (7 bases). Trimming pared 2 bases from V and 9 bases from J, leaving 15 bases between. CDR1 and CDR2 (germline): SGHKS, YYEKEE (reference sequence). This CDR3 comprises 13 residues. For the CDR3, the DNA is TGTGCCAGCAGCTTAGATGGGGGGACAGCGCAGTACTTC. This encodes CASSLDGGTAQYF.

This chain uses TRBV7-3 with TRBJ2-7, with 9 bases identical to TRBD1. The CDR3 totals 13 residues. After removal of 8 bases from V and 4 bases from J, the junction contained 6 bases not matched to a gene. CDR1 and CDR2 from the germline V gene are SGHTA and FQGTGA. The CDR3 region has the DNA TGTGCCAGCGCCTCGGGACAGGGTTACGAGCAGTACTTC. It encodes CASASGQGYEQYF.

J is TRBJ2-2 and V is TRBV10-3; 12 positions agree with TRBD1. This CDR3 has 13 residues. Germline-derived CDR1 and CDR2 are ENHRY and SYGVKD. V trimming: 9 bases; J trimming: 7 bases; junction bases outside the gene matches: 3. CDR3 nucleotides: TGTGCCATTGGGACAGGGGGCGACGGGGAGCTGTTTTTT. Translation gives CAIGTGGDGELFF.

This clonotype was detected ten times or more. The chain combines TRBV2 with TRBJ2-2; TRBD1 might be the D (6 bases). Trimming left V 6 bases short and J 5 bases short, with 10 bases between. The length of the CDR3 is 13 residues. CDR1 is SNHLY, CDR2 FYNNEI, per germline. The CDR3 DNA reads TGTGCCAGCAGGGGCCAGGGGACCGGGGAGCTGTTTTTT. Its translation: CASRGQGTGELFF.

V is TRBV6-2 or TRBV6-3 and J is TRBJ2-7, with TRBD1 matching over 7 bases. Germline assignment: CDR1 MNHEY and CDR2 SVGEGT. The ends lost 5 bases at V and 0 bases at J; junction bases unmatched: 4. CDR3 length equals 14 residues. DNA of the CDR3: TGTGCCAGCAGTGAGACAGGGTACTCCTACGAGCAGTACTTC. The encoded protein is CASSETGYSYEQYF.

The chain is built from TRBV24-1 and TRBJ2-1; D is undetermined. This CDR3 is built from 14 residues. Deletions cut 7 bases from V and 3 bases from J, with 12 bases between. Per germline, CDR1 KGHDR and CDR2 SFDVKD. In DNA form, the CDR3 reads TGTGCCACCAGCCAGGTAGGAGTCTACAATGAGCAGTTCTTC. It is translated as CATSQVGVYNEQFF.

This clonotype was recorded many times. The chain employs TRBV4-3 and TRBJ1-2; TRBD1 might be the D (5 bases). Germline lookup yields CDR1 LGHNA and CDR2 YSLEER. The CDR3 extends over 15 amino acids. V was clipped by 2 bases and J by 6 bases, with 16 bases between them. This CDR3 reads CASSQLGTAGDGYTF. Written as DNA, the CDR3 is TGCGCCAGCAGCCAACTGGGGACCGCGGGTGATGGCTACACCTTC.

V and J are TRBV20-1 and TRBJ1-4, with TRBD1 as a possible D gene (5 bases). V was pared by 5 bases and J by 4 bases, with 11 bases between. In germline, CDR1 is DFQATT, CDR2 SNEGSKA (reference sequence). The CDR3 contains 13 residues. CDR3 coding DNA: TGCAGTGCTTCCGGGACGGTTAATGAAAAACTGTTTTTT. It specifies CSASGTVNEKLFF.